These 16 T cell receptor beta chains originate from one sample sequenced in a study of OX40 agonist ivuxolimab in advanced cancers. Here immunoSEQ multiplex PCR was the method, and the copy in TCRdb shows in-frame clones only, minus some. The profile shows 30,000 to 40,000 clones, approximately 89% of them singletons. The specimen was CD4+ or CD8+ T cells sorted from blood, collected in a trial of the OX40 agonist ivuxolimab. The receptors come from an adult with an advanced solid tumor such as melanoma, head and neck, liver or kidney cancer.

The chain couples TRBV19 to TRBJ2-1; 7 positions match TRBD2. Germline lookup yields CDR1 LNHDA and CDR2 SQIVND (reference sequence). J lost 4 bases, V lost 1 base, and 10 bases had no gene match. This CDR3 region has 17 residues. For the CDR3, the DNA is TGTGCCAGTAGTATAGTTTCCGGCGGGAGCGGGTACAATGAGCAGTTCTTC. The encoded protein is CASSIVSGGSGYNEQFF. The full variable domain, with the rest looked up from reference TRBV19 and TRBJ2-1, is DGGITQSPKYLFRKEGQNVTLSCEQNLNHDAMYWYRQDPGQGLRLIYYSQIVNDFQKGDIAEGYSVSREKKESFPLTVTSAQKNPTAFYLCASSIVSGGSGYNEQFFGPGTRLTVL.

The chain uses TRBV4-1 and TRBJ2-3, with TRBD2 as a possible D gene (6 bases). The CDR3 loop spans 13 amino acids. CDR1 and CDR2 (germline): MGHRA, YSYEKL. V lost 3 bases to trimming and J lost 2 bases, with 6 bases between them. As DNA, the CDR3 is TGCGCCAGCAGCCAGGGACTCACAGATACGCAGTATTTT. Translating it yields CASSQGLTDTQYF.

The gene calls are TRBV4-3 and TRBJ2-7; 10 nucleotides align to TRBD1. The CDR3 runs to 18 residues. Trimming at V came to 0 bases and at J to 5 bases, leaving 13 bases not matched to a gene. Per the germline V gene, CDR1 is LGHNA and CDR2 is YSLEER. The CDR3 DNA sequence: TGCGCCAGCAGCCAAGATACGATTAGGGACAGGGGTTTCCACGAGCAGTACTTC. Translated, it gives CASSQDTIRDRGFHEQYF.

This clone was counted a single time. This sequence joins TRBV4-1 and TRBJ2-5; TRBD2 matches at 13 bases. CDR3 length: 15 residues. Germline assignment: CDR1 MGHRA and CDR2 YSYEKL. With V trimmed by 6 bases and J by 3 bases, 4 bases remained unmatched. CDR3 in DNA: TGCGCCAGCAGGCGGACTAGCGGGAGTAAAGAGACCCAGTACTTC. Residues: CASRRTSGSKETQYF.

The rearrangement uses TRBV7-2 and TRBJ2-7, with a possible D match to TRBD2 (7 bases). The CDR3 sequence is 15 residues long. The germline CDR1 and CDR2 sequences are SGHTA and FQGNSA. V was trimmed by 5 bases and J by 3 bases, leaving 17 bases between them. The CDR3 loop is CASSPGASGNYEQYF. In DNA, the CDR3 is TGTGCCAGCAGCCCGGGGGCTAGCGGAAACTACGAGCAGTACTTC.

The CDR3 spells CATSSYNEQFF. CDR3 nucleotide sequence: TGTGCTACCAGCTCCTACAATGAGCAGTTCTTC. V gene TRBV19 combines with J gene TRBJ2-1; D call uncertain. The CDR3 totals 11 residues. Per the germline V gene, CDR1 is LNHDA and CDR2 is SQIVND (reference sequence).

This clone was observed once. V and J are TRBV6-5 and TRBJ1-4; D is unresolved. V was pared by 0 bases and J by 4 bases, with 9 bases between. Per germline, CDR1 MNHEY and CDR2 SVGAGI. This CDR3 comprises 15 residues. DNA for the CDR3: TGTGCCAGCAGTTACTCGGCAGGCCGTAATGAAAAACTGTTTTTT. It yields the protein CASSYSAGRNEKLFF.

This clone has a handful of counts. The V gene is TRBV27, the J gene TRBJ2-3; TRBD2 matches 8 bases. CDR1 is MNHEY, CDR2 SMNVEV, per germline (reference sequence). This CDR3 comprises 16 residues. The J segment lost 2 bases and the V segment lost 5 bases, leaving 9 bases of the junction unmatched. CDR3 nucleotides: TGTGCCAGCAGTCCCTGGAGCGGGAGAGACACAGATACGCAGTATTTT. As protein: CASSPWSGRDTDTQYF.

The V gene is TRBV18, the J gene TRBJ2-2; D uncertain. Germline-derived CDR1 and CDR2 are KGHSH and LQKENI. There are 15 residues in the CDR3. Between the trimmed V and J ends, which lost 0 bases and 7 bases, there was a span of 12 bases. The DNA of the CDR3 is TGTGCCAGCTCACCACCAGGCAGTCTGGGCGGGGAGCTGTTTTTT. As protein: CASSPPGSLGGELFF.

This sequence joins TRBV5-4 and TRBJ2-7; 8 bases match TRBD1. CDR1 and CDR2 (germline): SGHNT, YYREEE (reference sequence). The CDR3 extends over 15 amino acids. The V gene end was trimmed by 0 bases and the J gene end by 5 bases; junction bases not matched to a gene: 7. The CDR3 sequence is CASSLGTGSFDEQYF. In DNA form, the CDR3 reads TGTGCCAGCAGCTTGGGGACAGGGTCTTTCGACGAGCAGTACTTC.

This rearrangement joins TRBV5-5 to TRBJ2-3; 9 bases agree with TRBD2. CDR1 is SGHKS, CDR2 YYEKEE, per germline (reference sequence). V was clipped by 4 bases and J by 0 bases; unmatched bases: 6. The length of the CDR3 is 16 residues. CDR3 amino acids: CASSAGLAQSTDTQYF. CDR3 sequence (DNA): TGTGCCAGCAGCGCGGGACTAGCTCAGAGCACAGATACGCAGTATTTT.

This clone was observed a single time. The V call is TRBV5-1, the J call TRBJ2-2; no firm D call. From germline, CDR1 is SGHRS and CDR2 YFSETQ. CDR3 size: 13 residues. V lost 4 bases and J 4 bases, leaving 8 bases between the germline ends. In DNA, the CDR3 is TGCGCCAGCAGCCCCATCCTCACCGGGGAGCTGTTTTTT. Protein sequence: CASSPILTGELFF.

The chain employs TRBV5-5 and TRBJ1-5; D is uncertain. Trimming took 1 base from V and 1 from J, leaving 6 bases between them. The germline gives CDR1 SGHKS, CDR2 YYEKEE (reference sequence). The CDR3 runs to 14 residues. This chain's CDR3 is CASSLSDSNQPQHF. CDR3 DNA sequence: TGTGCCAGCAGCTTGTCTGACAGCAATCAGCCCCAGCATTTT.

The rearrangement links TRBV7-2 to TRBJ2-3; D gene uncertain. V was clipped by 2 bases and J by 4 bases, with 10 bases between them. Germline CDR1 SGHTA, CDR2 FQGNSA. The CDR3 loop spans 14 amino acids. The CDR3 sequence is CASSLLRRADTQYF. The CDR3 region has the DNA TGTGCCAGCAGCTTACTCCGTCGGGCAGATACGCAGTATTTT.

This clone was recorded only once. This sequence joins TRBV5-1 and TRBJ2-7, with TRBD2 matching over 11 bases. V gave up 1 base and J gave up 2 bases; unmatched junction bases: 20. This CDR3 is built from 21 residues. Germline lookup yields CDR1 SGHRS and CDR2 YFSETQ. The CDR3 nucleotides read TGCGCCAGCAGCTTGAGGGAACAGGGGCTAGGTAGCGGGAGGGCCGCCTACGAGCAGTACTTC. Its protein product is CASSLREQGLGSGRAAYEQYF. The variable domain in full, with the rest retrieved from reference TRBV5-1 and TRBJ2-7, is KAGVTQTPRYLIKTRGQQVTLSCSPISGHRSVSWYQQTPGQGLQFLFEYFSETQRNKGNFPGRFSGRQFSNSRSEMNVSTLELGDSALYLCASSLREQGLGSGRAAYEQYFGPGTRLTVT.

The chain is built from TRBV6-5 and TRBJ2-2; 8 bases align to TRBD1. The V segment lost 0 bases and the J segment 6 bases; nucleotides outside the gene matches: 6. CDR1 is MNHEY and CDR2 is SVGAGI in the germline V gene. The CDR3 is 16 residues long. The DNA for the CDR3 is TGTGCCAGCAGTTACTCGATTTTGGACAGGGCCGGGGAGCTGTTTTTT. It is translated as CASSYSILDRAGELFF.